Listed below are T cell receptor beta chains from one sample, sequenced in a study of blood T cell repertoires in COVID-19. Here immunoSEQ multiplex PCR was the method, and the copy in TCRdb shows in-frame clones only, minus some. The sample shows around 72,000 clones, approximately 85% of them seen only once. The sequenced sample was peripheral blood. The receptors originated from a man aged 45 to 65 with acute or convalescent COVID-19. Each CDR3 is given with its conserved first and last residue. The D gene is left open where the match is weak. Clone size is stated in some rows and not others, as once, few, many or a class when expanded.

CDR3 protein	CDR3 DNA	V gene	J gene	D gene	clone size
CASNSGTGVNCSGYTF	TGCGCCAGCAACTCCGGGACAGGGGTCAACTGTAGTGGCTACACCTTC	TRBV23-1	TRBJ1-2	TRBD1	few
CASSPDTQITYEQYF	TGTGCCAGCAGCCCAGACACCCAAATTACCTACGAGCAGTACTTC	TRBV7-9	TRBJ2-7	NA	NA
CASSMGGLASTDTQYF	TGTGCCAGTAGTATGGGGGGACTAGCGAGCACAGATACGCAGTATTTT	TRBV19	TRBJ2-3	TRBD2	NA
CATSREVPGGRYQPQHF	TGTGCCACCAGCAGAGAAGTACCAGGGGGTCGGTATCAGCCCCAGCATTTT	TRBV15	TRBJ1-5	TRBD1	many
CASSLSTGSGNTIYF	TGTGCCAGCAGTTTATCGACAGGCTCTGGAAACACCATATATTTT	TRBV27	TRBJ1-3	NA	NA
CASSPGQGTGELFF	TGTGCCAGCAGCCCGGGACAGGGCACCGGGGAGCTGTTTTTT	TRBV3-1/TRBV3-2	TRBJ2-2	TRBD1	NA
CASSQEGTGGYEQYF	TGCGCCAGCAGCCAAGAAGGGACGGGGGGTTACGAGCAGTACTTC	TRBV4-1	TRBJ2-7	TRBD2	NA
CATTRDISYEQYF	TGTGCCACCACCCGGGACATCTCCTACGAGCAGTACTTC	TRBV15	TRBJ2-7	NA	NA
CASSGGQGQNTIYF	TGTGCCAGCAGCGGCGGACAGGGACAAAACACCATATATTTT	TRBV9	TRBJ1-3	TRBD1	NA
CASSEFGGYEQYF	TGTGCCAGCAGTGAATTCGGGGGATACGAGCAGTACTTC	TRBV6-1	TRBJ2-7	NA	once
CASSEPSTGGYEQYF	TGCGCCAGCAGTGAGCCTTCGACAGGGGGCTACGAGCAGTACTTC	TRBV10-1	TRBJ2-7	TRBD1	NA
CASSPTTRGYSNQPQHF	TGTGCCAGCAGTCCGACAACAAGGGGATATAGCAATCAGCCCCAGCATTTT	TRBV2	TRBJ1-5	NA	NA
CASSDSPGTEAFF	TGTGCCAGTAGCGACTCTCCCGGGACTGAAGCTTTCTTT	TRBV19	TRBJ1-1	NA	NA
CASRQGSYNEQFF	TGTGCCAGCCGGCAGGGCTCCTACAATGAGCAGTTCTTC	TRBV2	TRBJ2-1	NA	NA
CASSFGTRGFYEQFF	TGTGCCAGCAGCTTCGGGACACGGGGTTTCTATGAGCAGTTCTTC	TRBV3-1/TRBV3-2	TRBJ2-1	NA	NA
CATGQGDNEQFF	TGTGCCACTGGACAGGGCGACAATGAGCAGTTCTTC	TRBV12-3/TRBV12-4	TRBJ2-1	TRBD1	NA
CASRFLAGDSYEQYF	TGCGCCAGCAGATTCCTAGCGGGGGATTCCTACGAGCAGTACTTC	TRBV10-2	TRBJ2-7	TRBD2	NA
CATQGQSYEQYF	TGTGCCACCCAGGGACAATCGTACGAGCAGTACTTC	TRBV24-1	TRBJ2-7	NA	NA
CASSLALGTNYEQYF	TGCGCCAGCAGCTTGGCCCTCGGGACAAACTACGAGCAGTACTTC	TRBV5-1	TRBJ2-7	NA	NA
CASSRSGTVINEQFF	TGTGCCAGCTCGCGTTCCGGGACAGTTATCAATGAGCAGTTCTTC	TRBV18	TRBJ2-1	TRBD1	once
CASSLARYNEQFF	TGTGCCAGCAGCTTGGCCCGGTACAATGAGCAGTTCTTC	TRBV5-5	TRBJ2-1	NA	NA
CASSFGNTGELFF	TGTGCCAGCAGCTTCGGGAACACCGGGGAGCTGTTTTTT	TRBV7-3	TRBJ2-2	NA	NA
CASKHSNQPQHF	TGTGCCAGCAAGCATAGCAATCAGCCCCAGCATTTT	TRBV27	TRBJ1-5	NA	NA
CASSGQGNTEAFF	TGTGCCAGTAGCGGACAGGGGAACACTGAAGCTTTCTTT	TRBV19	TRBJ1-1	TRBD1	once
CASSPGSSNQPQHF	TGTGCCAGCAGCCCGGGGTCCTCCAATCAGCCCCAGCATTTT	TRBV7-2	TRBJ1-5	NA	NA
CASSSTGTVWPQHF	TGTGCCAGCAGCTCGACAGGGACCGTTTGGCCCCAGCATTTT	TRBV7-2	TRBJ1-5	TRBD1	once
CASSMGQMNTEAFF	TGTGCCAGCAGCATGGGACAGATGAACACTGAAGCTTTCTTT	TRBV28	TRBJ1-1	TRBD1	NA
CASSFRGEQPQHF	TGTGCCAGCAGTTTCCGGGGGGAGCAGCCCCAGCATTTT	TRBV27	TRBJ1-5	NA	NA
CASSQGLAFGELFF	TGCGCCAGCAGCCAAGGTCTAGCGTTCGGGGAGCTGTTTTTT	TRBV4-1	TRBJ2-2	NA	NA
CASGFATGGHSYNSPLHF	TGTGCTAGTGGTTTCGCCACAGGGGGCCACTCCTATAATTCACCCCTCCACTTT	TRBV12-5	TRBJ1-6	TRBD1	NA
CASRRASGGAEETQYF	TGTGCCAGCAGACGAGCTAGCGGTGGGGCCGAAGAGACCCAGTACTTC	TRBV7-9	TRBJ2-5	TRBD2	NA
CASSKVRGLNTEAFF	TGTGCCAGCAGCAAAGTCCGGGGGTTGAACACTGAAGCTTTCTTT	TRBV21-1	TRBJ1-1	NA	few
CASSVLQGSYGYTF	TGCGCCAGCAGCGTCCTACAGGGTTCATACGGCTACACCTTC	TRBV5-1	TRBJ1-2	NA	NA
CASSPEVGGNQPQHF	TGTGCCAGCAGCCCAGAGGTAGGAGGAAATCAGCCCCAGCATTTT	TRBV7-2	TRBJ1-5	NA	NA
CASSQDARRVNYGYTF	TGTGCCAGCAGCCAAGATGCTCGCAGGGTCAACTATGGCTACACCTTC	TRBV3-1/TRBV3-2	TRBJ1-2	NA	NA
CASSLSGGPANEQFF	TGTGCCAGCAGTTTATCGGGGGGGCCGGCGAATGAGCAGTTCTTC	TRBV3-1/TRBV3-2	TRBJ2-1	TRBD2	NA
CASRTGQGHSPLHF	TGCGCCAGCAGGACGGGACAGGGTCATTCACCCCTCCACTTT	TRBV10-2	TRBJ1-6	TRBD1	NA
CASSQDKRETQYF	TGTGCCAGCAGCCAAGATAAGAGAGAGACCCAGTACTTC	TRBV3-1/TRBV3-2	TRBJ2-5	NA	NA
CASSIDWRDDTEAFF	TGTGCCAGTAGTATAGATTGGAGGGATGACACTGAAGCTTTCTTT	TRBV19	TRBJ1-1	NA	NA
CASSQADRGTTNEKLFF	TGTGCCAGCAGCCAAGCGGACAGGGGCACAACTAATGAAAAACTGTTTTTT	TRBV4-2	TRBJ1-4	TRBD1	NA
CASSPRDSEYEQYF	TGTGCCAGCAGTCCCCGGGATAGCGAATACGAGCAGTACTTC	TRBV27	TRBJ2-7	NA	NA
CASSLALAFEQFF	TGTGCCAGCAGCTTAGCGCTAGCTTTCGAGCAGTTCTTC	TRBV7-8	TRBJ2-1	NA	NA
CASSQGYGGETQYF	TGTGCCAGCAGCCAGGGCTACGGAGGGGAGACCCAGTACTTC	TRBV6-5	TRBJ2-5	NA	NA
CASGSWTSGDYTDTQYF	TGTGCCAGCGGTAGTTGGACTAGCGGGGATTACACAGATACGCAGTATTTT	TRBV9	TRBJ2-3	TRBD2	NA
CASSHDRGGNSPLHF	TGTGCCAGCAGCCACGACAGGGGGGGTAATTCACCCCTCCACTTT	TRBV3-1/TRBV3-2	TRBJ1-6	TRBD1	NA
CASSALEPGQGRKSYEQYF	TGTGCCAGCAGTGCCCTAGAGCCGGGACAGGGGAGGAAGTCCTACGAGCAGTACTTC	TRBV6-1	TRBJ2-7	TRBD1	NA
CASSVPAGGTDTQYF	TGTGCCAGCAGCGTACCAGCGGGGGGCACAGATACGCAGTATTTT	TRBV9	TRBJ2-3	TRBD2	once
CASSRAGGYEQYF	TGCGCCAGCAGCCGGGCGGGAGGGTACGAGCAGTACTTC	TRBV5-1	TRBJ2-7	TRBD2	NA
CASSQGGLAITDTQYF	TGTGCCAGCAGCCAAGGGGGACTAGCGATCACAGATACGCAGTATTTT	TRBV4-2	TRBJ2-3	TRBD2	once
CASSIAPYGYTF	TGTGCCAGTAGTATTGCGCCCTATGGCTACACCTTC	TRBV19	TRBJ1-2	NA	NA
CSASHRGSYNEQFF	TGCAGTGCTAGTCACCGGGGTTCCTACAATGAGCAGTTCTTC	TRBV20-1	TRBJ2-1	NA	NA
CPSSLQGAGDTQYF	TGTCCCAGCAGCTTACAGGGGGCGGGGGATACGCAGTATTTT	TRBV7-3	TRBJ2-3	TRBD1	NA
CASSLGQKLYEQYF	TGTGCCAGCAGCCTGGGACAGAAGCTCTACGAGCAGTACTTC	TRBV3-1/TRBV3-2	TRBJ2-7	TRBD1	NA